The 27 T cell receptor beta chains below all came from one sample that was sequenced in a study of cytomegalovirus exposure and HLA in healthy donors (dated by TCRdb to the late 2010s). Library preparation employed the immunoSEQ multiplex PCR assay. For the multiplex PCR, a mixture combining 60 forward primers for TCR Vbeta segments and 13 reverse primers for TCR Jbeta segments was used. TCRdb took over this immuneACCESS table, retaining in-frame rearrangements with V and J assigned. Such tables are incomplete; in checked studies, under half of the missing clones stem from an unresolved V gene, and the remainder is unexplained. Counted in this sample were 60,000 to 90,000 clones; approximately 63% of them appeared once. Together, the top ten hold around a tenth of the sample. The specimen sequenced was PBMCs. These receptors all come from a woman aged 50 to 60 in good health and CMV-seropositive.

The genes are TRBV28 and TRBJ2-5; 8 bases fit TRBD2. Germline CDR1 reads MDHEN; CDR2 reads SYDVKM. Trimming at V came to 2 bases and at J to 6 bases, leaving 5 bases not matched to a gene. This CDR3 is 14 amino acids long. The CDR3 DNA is TGTGCCAGCAGTTTAGCGGCGGGAGGACAGACCCAGTACTTC. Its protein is CASSLAAGGQTQYF.

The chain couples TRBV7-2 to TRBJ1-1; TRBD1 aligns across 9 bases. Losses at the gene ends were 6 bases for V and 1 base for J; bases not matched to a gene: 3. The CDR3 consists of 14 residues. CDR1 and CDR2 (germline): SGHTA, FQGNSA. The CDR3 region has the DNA TGTGCCAGCAGTCTACAGGGGGCGAACACTGAAGCTTTCTTT. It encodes CASSLQGANTEAFF. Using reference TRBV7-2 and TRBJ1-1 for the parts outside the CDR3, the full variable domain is GAGVSQSPSNKVTEKGKDVELRCDPISGHTALYWYRQSLGQGLEFLIYFQGNSAPDKSGLPSDRFSAERTGGSVSTLTIQRTQQEDSAVYLCASSLQGANTEAFFGQGTRLTVV.

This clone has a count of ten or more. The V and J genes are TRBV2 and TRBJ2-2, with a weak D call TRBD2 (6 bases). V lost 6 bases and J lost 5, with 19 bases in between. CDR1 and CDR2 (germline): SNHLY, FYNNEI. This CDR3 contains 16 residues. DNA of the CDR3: TGTGCCAGCAGGGGGGGAGAGGGAACAAGTACCGGGGAGCTGTTTTTT. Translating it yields CASRGGEGTSTGELFF.

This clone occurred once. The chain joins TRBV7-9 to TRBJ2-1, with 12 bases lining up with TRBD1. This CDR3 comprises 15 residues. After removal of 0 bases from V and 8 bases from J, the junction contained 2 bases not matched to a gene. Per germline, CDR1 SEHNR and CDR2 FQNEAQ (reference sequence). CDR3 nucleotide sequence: TGTGCCAGCAGCTTAGCCGGGACAGGGGGCGATGAGCAGTTCTTC. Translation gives CASSLAGTGGDEQFF.

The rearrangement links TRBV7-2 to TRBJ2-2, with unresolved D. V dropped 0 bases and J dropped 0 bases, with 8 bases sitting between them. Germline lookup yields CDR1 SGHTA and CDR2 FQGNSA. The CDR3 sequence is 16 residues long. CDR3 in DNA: TGTGCCAGCAGCTTAGCGCAGGTTTCGAACACCGGGGAGCTGTTTTTT. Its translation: CASSLAQVSNTGELFF.

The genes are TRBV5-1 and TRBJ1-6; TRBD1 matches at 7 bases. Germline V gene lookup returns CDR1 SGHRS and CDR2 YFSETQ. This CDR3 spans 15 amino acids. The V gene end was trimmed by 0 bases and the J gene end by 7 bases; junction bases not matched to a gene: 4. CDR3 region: CASSLGGGLNSPLHF. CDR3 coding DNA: TGCGCCAGCAGCTTGGGAGGGGGCTTGAATTCACCCCTCCACTTT.

This CDR3 is CASSLAETNEKLFF. The DNA for the CDR3 is TGTGCCAGCAGCTTAGCAGAGACTAATGAAAAACTGTTTTTT. The rearrangement joins TRBV7-9 to TRBJ1-4; D remains unclear. The CDR3 totals 14 residues. V shed 0 bases and J shed 2 bases, with 4 bases lying between them. Germline V lookup: CDR1 SEHNR, CDR2 FQNEAQ (reference sequence).

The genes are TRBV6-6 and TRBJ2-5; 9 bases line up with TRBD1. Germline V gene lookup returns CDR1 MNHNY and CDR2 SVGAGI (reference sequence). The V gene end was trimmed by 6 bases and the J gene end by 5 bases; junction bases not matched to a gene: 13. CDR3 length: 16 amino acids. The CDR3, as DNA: TGTGCCAGCAGCCTCTTTATGGGACAGGGAGGGGAGACCCAGTACTTC. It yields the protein CASSLFMGQGGETQYF.

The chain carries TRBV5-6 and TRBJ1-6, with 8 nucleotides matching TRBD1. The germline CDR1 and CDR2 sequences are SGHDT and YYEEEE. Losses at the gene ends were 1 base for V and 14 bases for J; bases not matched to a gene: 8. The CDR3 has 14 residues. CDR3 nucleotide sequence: TGTGCCAGCAGCTTGAGACGTGGGACAGGCTCCCTCCACTTT. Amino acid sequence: CASSLRRGTGSLHF.

The CDR3 protein is CASSLDGPASGELFF. CDR3 bases: TGTGCCAGCAGCTTAGATGGGCCTGCTTCCGGGGAGCTGTTTTTT. The chain couples TRBV7-7 to TRBJ2-2; D call uncertain. V gave up 1 base and J gave up 6 bases, with 12 bases separating them. The CDR3 loop spans 15 amino acids. The germline gives CDR1 SSHAT, CDR2 FNYEAQ (reference sequence).

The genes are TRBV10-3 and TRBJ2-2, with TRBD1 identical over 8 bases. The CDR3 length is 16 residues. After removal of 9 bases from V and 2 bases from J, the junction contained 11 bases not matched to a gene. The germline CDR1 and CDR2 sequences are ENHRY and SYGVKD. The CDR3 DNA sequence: TGTGCCATGAGACCCGCCGGGACAGGAAACACCGGGGAGCTGTTTTTT. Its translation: CAMRPAGTGNTGELFF.

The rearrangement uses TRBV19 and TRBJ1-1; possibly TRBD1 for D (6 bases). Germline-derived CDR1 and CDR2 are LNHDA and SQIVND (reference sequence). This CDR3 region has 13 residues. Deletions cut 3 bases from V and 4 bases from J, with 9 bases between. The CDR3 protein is CASSILGGTEAFF. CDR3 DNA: TGTGCCAGTAGTATTTTAGGGGGCACTGAAGCTTTCTTT.

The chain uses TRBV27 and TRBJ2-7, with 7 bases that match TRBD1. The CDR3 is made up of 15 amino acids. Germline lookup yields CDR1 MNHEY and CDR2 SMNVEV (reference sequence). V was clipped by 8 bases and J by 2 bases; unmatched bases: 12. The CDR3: CASSFMDRTTYEQYF. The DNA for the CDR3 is TGTGCCAGCTCGTTCATGGACAGGACCACCTACGAGCAGTACTTC.

The CDR3 sequence: CASSQGRSAEQFF. The CDR3 DNA follows: TGTGCCAGCAGCCAAGGGAGGAGTGCAGAGCAGTTCTTC. The chain employs TRBV7-2 and TRBJ2-1; D may be TRBD2 (6 bases). Trimming took 5 bases from V and 10 from J, leaving 15 bases between them. CDR3 length equals 13 residues. Germline V gene lookup returns CDR1 SGHTA and CDR2 FQGNSA.

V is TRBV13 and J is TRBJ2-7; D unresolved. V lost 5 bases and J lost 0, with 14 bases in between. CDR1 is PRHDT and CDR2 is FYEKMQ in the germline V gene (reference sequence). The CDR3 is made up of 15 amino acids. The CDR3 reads CASSQATASSYEQYF. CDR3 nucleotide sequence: TGTGCCAGCAGCCAAGCGACGGCGAGCTCCTACGAGCAGTACTTC.

The CDR3 region has the DNA TGTGCCAGCAGACGGACTAGCGGGGATGACATTCAGTACTTC. It translates to CASRRTSGDDIQYF. The gene calls are TRBV6-1 and TRBJ2-4; 12 nucleotides align to TRBD2. The V gene's germline CDR1 is MNHNS and CDR2 SASEGT. This CDR3 spans 14 amino acids. J gave up 8 bases and V 6 bases, and 5 bases lay outside the gene matches.

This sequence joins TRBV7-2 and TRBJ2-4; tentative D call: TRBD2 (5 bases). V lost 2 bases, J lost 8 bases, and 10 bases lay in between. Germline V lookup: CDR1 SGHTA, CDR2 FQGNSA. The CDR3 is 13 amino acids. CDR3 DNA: TGTGCCAGCAGCTTAAAGCAGAGGGACATTCAGTACTTC. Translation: CASSLKQRDIQYF.

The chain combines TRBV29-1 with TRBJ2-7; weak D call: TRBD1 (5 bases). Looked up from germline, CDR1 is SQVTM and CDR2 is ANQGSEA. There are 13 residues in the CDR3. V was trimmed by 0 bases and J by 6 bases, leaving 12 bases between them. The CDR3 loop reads CSVEDPAGIEQYF. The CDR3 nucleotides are TGCAGCGTTGAAGATCCCGCAGGGATCGAGCAGTACTTC.

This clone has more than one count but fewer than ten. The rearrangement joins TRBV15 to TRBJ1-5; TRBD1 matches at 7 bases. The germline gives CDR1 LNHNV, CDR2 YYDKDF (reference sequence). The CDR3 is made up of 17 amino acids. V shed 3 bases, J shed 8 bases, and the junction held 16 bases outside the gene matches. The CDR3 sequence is CATSRTFDRDGSKPQHF. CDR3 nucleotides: TGTGCCACCAGCAGGACCTTTGACAGGGACGGTTCGAAGCCCCAGCATTTT.

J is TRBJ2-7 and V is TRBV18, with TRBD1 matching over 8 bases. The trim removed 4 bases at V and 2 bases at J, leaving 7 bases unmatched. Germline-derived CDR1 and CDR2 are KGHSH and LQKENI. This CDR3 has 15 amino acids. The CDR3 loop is CASSLGQGGPYEQYF. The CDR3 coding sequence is TGTGCCAGCTCACTAGGACAGGGAGGACCCTACGAGCAGTACTTC.

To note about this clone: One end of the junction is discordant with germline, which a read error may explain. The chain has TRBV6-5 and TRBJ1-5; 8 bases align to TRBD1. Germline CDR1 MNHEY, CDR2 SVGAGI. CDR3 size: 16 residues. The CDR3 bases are TGTGCCAGCAATTACCCTCAGACAGGGGAGAACCAGCCCCAGCATTTT. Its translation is CASNYPQTGENQPQHF.

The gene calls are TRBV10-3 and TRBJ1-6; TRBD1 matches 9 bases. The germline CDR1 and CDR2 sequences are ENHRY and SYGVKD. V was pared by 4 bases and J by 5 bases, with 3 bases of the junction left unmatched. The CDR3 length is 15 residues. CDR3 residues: CAISGGTGNNSPLHF. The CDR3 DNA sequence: TGTGCCATCAGTGGCGGGACAGGGAATAATTCACCCCTCCACTTT.

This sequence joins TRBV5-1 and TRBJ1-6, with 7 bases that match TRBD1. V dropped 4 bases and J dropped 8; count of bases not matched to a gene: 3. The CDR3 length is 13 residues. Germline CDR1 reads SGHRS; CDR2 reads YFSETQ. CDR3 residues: CASSAGQDSPLHF. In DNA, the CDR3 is TGCGCCAGCAGCGCTGGACAGGATTCACCCCTCCACTTT.

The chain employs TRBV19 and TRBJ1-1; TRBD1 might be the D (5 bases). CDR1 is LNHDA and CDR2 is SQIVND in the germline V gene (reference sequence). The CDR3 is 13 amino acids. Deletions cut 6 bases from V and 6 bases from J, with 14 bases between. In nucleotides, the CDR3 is TGTGCCAGTAGGGGGGGGGAAAGGGCTGAAGCTTTCTTT. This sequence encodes CASRGGERAEAFF. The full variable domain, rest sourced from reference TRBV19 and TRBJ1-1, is DGGITQSPKYLFRKEGQNVTLSCEQNLNHDAMYWYRQDPGQGLRLIYYSQIVNDFQKGDIAEGYSVSREKKESFPLTVTSAQKNPTAFYLCASRGGERAEAFFGQGTRLTVV.

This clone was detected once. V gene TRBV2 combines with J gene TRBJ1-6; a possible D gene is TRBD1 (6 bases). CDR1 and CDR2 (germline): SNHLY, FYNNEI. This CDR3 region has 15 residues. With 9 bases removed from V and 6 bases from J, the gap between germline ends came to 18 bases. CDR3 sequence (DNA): TGTGCCAGTCACCCAACCGGGGACACTAATTCACCCCTCCACTTT. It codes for CASHPTGDTNSPLHF.

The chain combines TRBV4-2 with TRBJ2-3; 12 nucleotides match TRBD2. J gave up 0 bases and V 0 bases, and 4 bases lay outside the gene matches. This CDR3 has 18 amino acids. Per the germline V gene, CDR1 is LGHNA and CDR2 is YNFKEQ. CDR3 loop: CASSQELAGGPSTDTQYF. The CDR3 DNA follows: TGTGCCAGCAGCCAAGAGCTAGCGGGAGGGCCAAGCACAGATACGCAGTATTTT.

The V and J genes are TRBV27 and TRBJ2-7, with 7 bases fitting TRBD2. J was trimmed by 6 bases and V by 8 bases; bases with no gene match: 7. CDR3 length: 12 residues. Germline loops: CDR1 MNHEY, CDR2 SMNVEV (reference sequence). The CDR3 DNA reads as TGTGCCAGCGCATCGGGAGGTGGCGAGCAGTACTTC. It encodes CASASGGGEQYF.